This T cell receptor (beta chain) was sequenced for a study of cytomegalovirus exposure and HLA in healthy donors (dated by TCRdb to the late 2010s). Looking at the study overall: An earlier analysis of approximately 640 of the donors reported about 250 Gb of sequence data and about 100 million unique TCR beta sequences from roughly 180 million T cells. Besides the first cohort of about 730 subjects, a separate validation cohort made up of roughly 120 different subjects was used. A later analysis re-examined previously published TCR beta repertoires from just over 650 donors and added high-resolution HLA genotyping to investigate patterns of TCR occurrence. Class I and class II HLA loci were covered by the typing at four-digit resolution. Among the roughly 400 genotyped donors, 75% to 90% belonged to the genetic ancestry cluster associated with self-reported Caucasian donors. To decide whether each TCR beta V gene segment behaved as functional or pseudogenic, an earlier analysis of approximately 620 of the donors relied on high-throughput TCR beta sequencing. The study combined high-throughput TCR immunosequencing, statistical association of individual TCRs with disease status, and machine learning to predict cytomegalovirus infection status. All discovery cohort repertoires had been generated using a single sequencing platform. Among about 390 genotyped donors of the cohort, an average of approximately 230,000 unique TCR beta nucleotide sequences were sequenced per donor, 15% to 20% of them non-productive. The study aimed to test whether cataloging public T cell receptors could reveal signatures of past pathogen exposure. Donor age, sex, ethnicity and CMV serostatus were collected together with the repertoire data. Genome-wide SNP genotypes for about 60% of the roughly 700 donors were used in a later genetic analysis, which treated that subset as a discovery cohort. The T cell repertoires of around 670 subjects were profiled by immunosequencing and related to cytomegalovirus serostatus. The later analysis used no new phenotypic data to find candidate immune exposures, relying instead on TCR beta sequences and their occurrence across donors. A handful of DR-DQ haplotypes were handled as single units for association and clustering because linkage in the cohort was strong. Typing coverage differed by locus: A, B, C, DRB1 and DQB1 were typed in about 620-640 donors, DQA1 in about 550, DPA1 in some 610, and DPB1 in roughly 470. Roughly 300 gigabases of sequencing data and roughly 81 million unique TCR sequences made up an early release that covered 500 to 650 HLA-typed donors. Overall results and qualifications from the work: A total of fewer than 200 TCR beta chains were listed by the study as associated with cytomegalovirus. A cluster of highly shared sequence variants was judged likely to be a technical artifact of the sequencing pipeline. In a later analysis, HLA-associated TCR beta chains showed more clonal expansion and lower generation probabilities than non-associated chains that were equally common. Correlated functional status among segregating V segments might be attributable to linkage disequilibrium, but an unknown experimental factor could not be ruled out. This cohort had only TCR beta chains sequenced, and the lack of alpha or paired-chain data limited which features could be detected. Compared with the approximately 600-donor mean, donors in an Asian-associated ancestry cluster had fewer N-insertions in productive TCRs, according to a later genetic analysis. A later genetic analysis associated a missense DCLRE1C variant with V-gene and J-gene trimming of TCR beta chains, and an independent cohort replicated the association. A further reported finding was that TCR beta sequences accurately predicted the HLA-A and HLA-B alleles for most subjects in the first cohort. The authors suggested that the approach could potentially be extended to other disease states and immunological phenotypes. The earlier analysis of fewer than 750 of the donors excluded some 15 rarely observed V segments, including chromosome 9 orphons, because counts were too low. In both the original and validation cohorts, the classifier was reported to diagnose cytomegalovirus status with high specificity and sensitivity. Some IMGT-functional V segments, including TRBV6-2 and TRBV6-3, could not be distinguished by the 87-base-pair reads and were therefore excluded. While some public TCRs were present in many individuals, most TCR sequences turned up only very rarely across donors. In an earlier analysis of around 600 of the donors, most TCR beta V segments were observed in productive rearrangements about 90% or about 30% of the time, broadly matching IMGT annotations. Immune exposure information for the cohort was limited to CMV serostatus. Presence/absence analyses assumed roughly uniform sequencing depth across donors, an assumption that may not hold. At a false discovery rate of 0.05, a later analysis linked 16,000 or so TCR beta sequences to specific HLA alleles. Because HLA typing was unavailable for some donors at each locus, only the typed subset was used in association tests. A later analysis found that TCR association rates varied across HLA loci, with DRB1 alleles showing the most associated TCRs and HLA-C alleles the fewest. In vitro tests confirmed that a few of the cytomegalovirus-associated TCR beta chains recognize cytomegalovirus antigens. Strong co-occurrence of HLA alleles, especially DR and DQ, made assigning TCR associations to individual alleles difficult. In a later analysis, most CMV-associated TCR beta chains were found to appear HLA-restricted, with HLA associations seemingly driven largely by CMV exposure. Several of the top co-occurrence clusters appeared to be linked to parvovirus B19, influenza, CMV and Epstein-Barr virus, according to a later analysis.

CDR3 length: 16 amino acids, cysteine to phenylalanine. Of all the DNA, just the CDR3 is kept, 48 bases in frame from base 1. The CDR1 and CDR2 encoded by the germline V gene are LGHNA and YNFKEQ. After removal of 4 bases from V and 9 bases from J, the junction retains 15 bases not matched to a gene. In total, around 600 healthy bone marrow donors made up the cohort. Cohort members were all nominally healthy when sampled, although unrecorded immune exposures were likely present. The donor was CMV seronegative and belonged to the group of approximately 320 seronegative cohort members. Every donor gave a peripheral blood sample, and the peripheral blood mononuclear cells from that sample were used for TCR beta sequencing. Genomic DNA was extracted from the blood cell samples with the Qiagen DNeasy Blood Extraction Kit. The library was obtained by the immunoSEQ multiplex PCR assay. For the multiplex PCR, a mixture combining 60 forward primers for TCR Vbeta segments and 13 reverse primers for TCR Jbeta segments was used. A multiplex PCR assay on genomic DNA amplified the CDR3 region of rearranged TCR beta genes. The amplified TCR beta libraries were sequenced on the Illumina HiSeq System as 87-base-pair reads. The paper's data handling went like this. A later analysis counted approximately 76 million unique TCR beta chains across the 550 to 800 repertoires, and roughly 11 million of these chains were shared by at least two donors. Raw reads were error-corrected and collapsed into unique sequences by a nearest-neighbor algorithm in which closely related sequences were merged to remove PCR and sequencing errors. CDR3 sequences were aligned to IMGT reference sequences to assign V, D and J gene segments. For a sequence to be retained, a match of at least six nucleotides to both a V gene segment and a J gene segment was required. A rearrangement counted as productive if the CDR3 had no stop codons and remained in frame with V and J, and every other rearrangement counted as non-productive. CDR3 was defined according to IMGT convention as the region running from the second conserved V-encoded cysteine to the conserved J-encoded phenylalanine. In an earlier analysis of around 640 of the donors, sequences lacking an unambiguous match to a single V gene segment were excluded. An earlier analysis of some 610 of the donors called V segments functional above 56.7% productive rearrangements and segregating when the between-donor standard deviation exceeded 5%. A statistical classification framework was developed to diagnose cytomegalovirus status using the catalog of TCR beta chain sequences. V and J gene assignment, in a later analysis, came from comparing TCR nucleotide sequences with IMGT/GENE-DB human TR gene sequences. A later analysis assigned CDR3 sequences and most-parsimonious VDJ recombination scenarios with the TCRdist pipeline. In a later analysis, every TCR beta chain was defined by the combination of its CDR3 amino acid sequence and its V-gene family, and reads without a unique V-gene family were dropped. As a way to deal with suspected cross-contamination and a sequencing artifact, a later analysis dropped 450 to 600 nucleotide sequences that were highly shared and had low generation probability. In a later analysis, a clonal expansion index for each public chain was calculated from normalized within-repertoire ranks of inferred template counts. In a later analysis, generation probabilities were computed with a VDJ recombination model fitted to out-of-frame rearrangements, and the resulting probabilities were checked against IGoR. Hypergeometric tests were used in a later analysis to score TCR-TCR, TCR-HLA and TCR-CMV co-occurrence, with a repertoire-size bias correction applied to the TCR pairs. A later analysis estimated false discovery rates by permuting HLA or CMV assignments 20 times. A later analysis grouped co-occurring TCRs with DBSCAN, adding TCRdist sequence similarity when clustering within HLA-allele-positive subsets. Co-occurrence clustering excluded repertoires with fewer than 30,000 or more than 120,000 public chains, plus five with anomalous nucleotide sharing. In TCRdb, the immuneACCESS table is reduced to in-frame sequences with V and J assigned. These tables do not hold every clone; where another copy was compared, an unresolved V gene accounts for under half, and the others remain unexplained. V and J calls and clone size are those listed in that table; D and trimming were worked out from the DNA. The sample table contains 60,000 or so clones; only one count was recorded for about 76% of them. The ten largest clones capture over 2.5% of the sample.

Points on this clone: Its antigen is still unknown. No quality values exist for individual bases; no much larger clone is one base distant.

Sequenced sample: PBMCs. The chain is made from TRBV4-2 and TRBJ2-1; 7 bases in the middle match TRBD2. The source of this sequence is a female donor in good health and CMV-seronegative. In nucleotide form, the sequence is TGTGCCAGCAGCCGATATGGGGAGGGGCCAGCGCTTGAGCAGTTCTTC. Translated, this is CASSRYGEGPALEQFF.